The rows below give T cell receptor beta chains drawn from one sample of a study of blood T cells in healthy people across ages. TCRdb itself ran the 5' RACE reads through MiXCR, one entry per CDR3 protein. This table has 700,000 or so distinct CDR3 sequences, about 24% appearing once. The specimen sequenced was blood. The receptors were gathered from a man in his sixties or seventies in good health. CDR3s include the opening cysteine and the closing phenylalanine or tryptophan. A D gene is named only where the DNA matches it firmly. Size values are once, few and many counts, or a class for expanded clones, and some rows have none.

D gene	clone size	V gene	J gene	CDR3 protein	CDR3 DNA
TRBD1	NA	TRBV29-1	TRBJ2-5	CSVGLSRQGRGETQYF	TGCAGCGTTGGTTTATCCCGACAGGGACGTGGAGAGACCCAGTACTTC
NA	few	TRBV12-3/TRBV12-4	TRBJ2-1	CASSLVGFQGNEQFF	TGTGCCAGCAGTTTAGTAGGGTTCCAGGGCAATGAGCAGTTCTTC
NA	NA	TRBV12-3/TRBV12-4	TRBJ2-3	CASSGGDTQYF	TGTGCCAGCAGTGGCGGAGATACGCAGTATTTT
NA	NA	TRBV5-8	TRBJ2-7	CASSLEQVVLIEQYF	TGTGCCAGCAGCTTGGAACAGGTGGTCCTGATCGAGCAGTACTTC
NA	NA	TRBV6-2/TRBV6-3	TRBJ2-3	CASSYKGFRTDTQYF	TGTGCCAGCAGTTACAAGGGGTTCCGCACAGATACGCAGTATTTT
TRBD2	NA	TRBV29-1	TRBJ2-1	CSVISGGAWSNEQFF	TGCAGCGTGATAAGCGGGGGGGCTTGGAGCAATGAGCAGTTCTTC
TRBD2	NA	TRBV12-3/TRBV12-4	TRBJ2-5	CASSFGLAGGLETQYF	TGTGCCAGCAGTTTCGGACTAGCGGGAGGATTGGAGACCCAGTACTTC
NA	NA	TRBV3-1	TRBJ1-1	CASSPNYITEAFF	TGTGCCAGCAGCCCAAACTACATAACTGAAGCTTTCTTT
NA	few	TRBV5-1	TRBJ2-3	CASSSAQGRGTDTQYF	TGCGCCAGCAGCAGCGCCCAGGGTAGGGGCACAGATACGCAGTATTTT
NA	few	TRBV20-1	TRBJ1-2	CSANPATDYYGYTF	TGCAGTGCTAACCCCGCGACAGACTACTATGGCTACACCTTC
NA	NA	TRBV20-1	TRBJ2-7	CSAREDETGPYEQYF	TGCAGTGCTAGAGAAGATGAGACAGGCCCCTACGAGCAGTACTTC
NA	NA	TRBV7-9	TRBJ1-1	CASSFGRTWVTEAFF	TGTGCCAGCAGCTTCGGACGAACCTGGGTCACTGAAGCTTTCTTT
TRBD1	few	TRBV5-1	TRBJ2-5	CASSFSTGPETQYF	TGCGCCAGCAGCTTCTCGACAGGGCCGGAGACCCAGTACTTC
NA	few	TRBV24-1	TRBJ2-2	CATSDPPPNTGELFF	TGTGCCACCAGTGACCCCCCGCCGAACACCGGGGAGCTGTTTTTT
NA	NA	TRBV29-1	TRBJ2-2	CSVLTGELFF	TGCAGCGTTTTGACCGGGGAGCTGTTTTTT
NA	few	TRBV6-6	TRBJ1-1	CASSRGGRAEAFF	TGTGCCAGCAGTCGGGGAGGGAGGGCTGAAGCTTTCTTT
TRBD1	few	TRBV24-1	TRBJ2-7	CATSDGGQAAYEQYF	TGTGCCACCAGTGATGGGGGACAGGCCGCCTACGAGCAGTACTTC
NA	few	TRBV2	TRBJ1-1	CASSANQPEAFF	TGTGCCAGCAGCGCCAATCAACCTGAAGCTTTCTTT
NA	many	TRBV20-1	TRBJ1-5	CSAPKWGDNQPQHF	TGCAGTGCACCTAAATGGGGTGATAATCAGCCCCAGCATTTT
TRBD1	NA	TRBV6-1	TRBJ1-5	CASRRTGSGAGQPQHF	TGTGCCAGCAGGCGGACAGGGTCGGGAGCTGGTCAGCCCCAGCATTTT
NA	NA	TRBV7-9	TRBJ2-7	CASSPLNTVSYEQYF	TGTGCCAGCAGCCCACTTAACACGGTCTCCTACGAGCAGTACTTC
NA	NA	TRBV6-1	TRBJ1-1	CASRSFTEAFF	TGTGCCAGCAGGAGCTTTACTGAAGCTTTCTTT
NA	few	TRBV29-1	TRBJ2-3	CSVDVGLQVDTQYF	TGCAGCGTTGACGTCGGACTCCAGGTGGATACGCAGTATTTT
TRBD1	NA	TRBV2	TRBJ1-5	CASSERGLNQPQHF	TGTGCCAGCAGTGAAAGGGGGCTCAATCAGCCCCAGCATTTT
NA	NA	TRBV7-2	TRBJ2-3	CASSLSRSEVTDTQYF	TGTGCCAGCAGCTTATCTCGGTCCGAAGTCACAGATACGCAGTATTTT
NA	many	TRBV5-1	TRBJ2-1	CASSSPDRLMGNEQFF	TGCGCCAGCAGCTCCCCCGACAGGCTGATGGGCAATGAGCAGTTCTTC
NA	NA	TRBV10-3	TRBJ1-3	CAISESSGNTIYF	TGTGCCATCAGTGAAAGTTCTGGAAACACCATATATTTT
NA	NA	TRBV7-2	TRBJ2-7	CASSPGGLIHEQYF	TGTGCCAGCAGCCCCGGGGGTCTAATCCACGAGCAGTACTTC
TRBD1	NA	TRBV20-1	TRBJ1-1	CSAPGTGGPNAEAFF	TGCAGTGCACCCGGGACAGGGGGACCCAACGCTGAAGCTTTCTTT
TRBD2	NA	TRBV7-2	TRBJ2-5	CASSVSGRETQYF	TGTGCCAGCAGCGTGAGCGGGAGAGAGACCCAGTACTTC
TRBD1	NA	TRBV14	TRBJ1-4	CASSQDPGGLGNEKLFF	TGTGCCAGCAGCCAAGACCCAGGGGGCCTTGGTAATGAAAAACTGTTTTTT
TRBD1	NA	TRBV7-9	TRBJ1-5	CASSSDRGWQPQHF	TGTGCCAGCAGCTCCGACAGGGGTTGGCAGCCCCAGCATTTT
NA	NA	TRBV5-1	TRBJ2-7	CASSLAKESTRHEQYF	TGCGCCAGCAGCTTGGCGAAGGAGTCAACGCGCCACGAGCAGTACTTC
NA	few	TRBV10-3	TRBJ1-2	CAISVAGVTNYGYTF	TGTGCCATCAGTGTTGCCGGGGTTACTAACTATGGCTACACCTTC
TRBD1	few	TRBV24-1	TRBJ1-2	CATSGDRGQYGYTF	TGTGCCACCAGTGGGGACAGGGGGCAGTATGGCTACACCTTC
TRBD1	many	TRBV6-5	TRBJ1-2	CASSYSPLQGANYGYTF	TGTGCCAGCAGTTACTCTCCTTTACAGGGGGCTAACTATGGCTACACCTTC
TRBD1	NA	TRBV4-2	TRBJ2-3	CASSQVGQGAGTDTQYF	TGTGCCAGCAGCCAAGTCGGACAGGGGGCAGGAACAGATACGCAGTATTTT
NA	NA	TRBV20-1	TRBJ2-1	CSASAGTGSGNNEQFF	TGCAGTGCTAGTGCTGGAACAGGTAGCGGCAACAATGAGCAGTTCTTC
TRBD1	NA	TRBV6-1	TRBJ1-4	CASSGQGVVGEKLFF	TGTGCCAGCAGTGGACAGGGGGTTGTAGGGGAAAAACTGTTTTTT
TRBD2	few	TRBV11-1	TRBJ2-7	CASSLITGGEQYF	TGTGCCAGCAGCTTAATCACGGGAGGCGAGCAGTACTTC
TRBD2	NA	TRBV5-1	TRBJ2-3	CASKPGTTTDTQYF	TGCGCCAGCAAACCCGGGACTACCACAGATACGCAGTATTTT
TRBD2	few	TRBV7-3	TRBJ2-3	CASSLGLDTDTQYF	TGTGCCAGCAGCTTGGGACTAGACACAGATACGCAGTATTTT
NA	few	TRBV19	TRBJ2-6	CASSHIPGANVLTF	TGTGCCAGTAGTCACATCCCTGGGGCCAACGTCCTGACTTTC
TRBD1	few	TRBV5-1	TRBJ2-4	CASSVDRLGSIQYF	TGCGCCAGCAGCGTGGACAGGTTGGGAAGCATTCAGTACTTC